This T cell receptor (beta chain) was sequenced in a study of regulatory T cells in long-lasting Graves disease. Background on the study: Graves' patients diagnosed newly had used antithyroid drugs under 3 months.

Time point defined: newly diagnosed GD, antithyroid drugs for less than 3 months. Extracted RNA from PBMCs served as the source of the TCR library. Patients came through an endocrinology department, and that department was in Xi'an, China. The authors built TCR beta libraries using iRepertoire HTBI primers and Arm-PCR of CDR3 regions. TCRdb re-called the multiplex PCR reads through MiXCR, storing one row per CDR3 protein. The table has some 330,000 distinct CDR3 sequences, 10% to 15% seen once. Many counts were recorded for this clonotype. What it binds is unknown. Study-wide results and caveats: Peripheral blood was the sole material, not thyroid tissue.

V gave up 4 bases and J gave up 5 bases, with 9 bases separating them. CDR3 size: 13 residues. Per germline, CDR1 LGHDT and CDR2 YNNKEL (reference sequence). Separately, the same data were catalogued under a study of T cells in Graves' hyperthyroidism and ophthalmopathy. That report adds: Exclusions: uncontrolled infection, other autoimmune disease, pregnancy, lactation.

The sample consisted of peripheral blood mononuclear cells (PBMCs), taken at new diagnosis, from a patient treated with antithyroid drugs. The TCR was taken from a woman between 18 and 29 years old with Graves disease. The chain employs TRBV3-1 and TRBJ1-5; D uncertain. CDR3 bases: TGTGCCAGCAGCCTTGGGAAGGATCAGCCCCAGCATTTT. Encoded protein: CASSLGKDQPQHF. Drawing the rest from reference TRBV3-1 and TRBJ1-5, the complete variable domain is DTAVSQTPKYLVTQMGNDKSIKCEQNLGHDTMYWYKQDSKKFLKIMFSYNNKELIINETVPNRFSPKSPDKAHLNLHINSLELGDSAVYFCASSLGKDQPQHFGDGTRLSIL.